The clone carrying this T cell receptor (beta chain) turned up a few times. Its antigen is still unknown. Treatment here: some 19 received Ad26.COV2.S at low or high dose, single or two shots; a few received placebo; per-sample allocation not given. The samples were gathered on day 63 after the first injection of vaccine or placebo. This sample was included in a study of Ad26.COV2.S vaccination and SARS-CoV-2 variants. Across the study: By the intramuscular route, Ad26.COV2.S was given once, or twice 56 days apart.

The CDR3 covers 13 residues. Trimming left V 3 bases short and J 7 bases short, with 8 bases between. The germline gives CDR1 SGHNT, CDR2 YYREEE (reference sequence). Some clones are missing from TCRdb's copy, which holds only in-frame ones; the method was immunoSEQ multiplex PCR. The table lists about 280,000 clones, more than 75% of them singletons, with approximately 3.4% in the top ten. Study results and caveats: Comparability of non-spike TCR breadth was observed across vaccine and placebo recipients. It is possible that the TCR breadth and depth analyses underestimated the total T cell responses. Following vaccination, spike-specific CD8+ and CD4+ T cell responses reportedly exhibited substantial breadth.

This receptor was identified in a person aged 18-60 years who received the Ad26.COV2.S COVID-19 vaccine or a placebo. The sample was peripheral blood, taken in a trial of Ad26.COV2.S vaccine versus placebo. The chain has TRBV5-4 and TRBJ1-6; D is perhaps TRBD1 (5 bases). As DNA, the CDR3 is TGTGCCAGCAGCTCCCGACAGAATTCACCCCTCCACTTT. It encodes CASSSRQNSPLHF.